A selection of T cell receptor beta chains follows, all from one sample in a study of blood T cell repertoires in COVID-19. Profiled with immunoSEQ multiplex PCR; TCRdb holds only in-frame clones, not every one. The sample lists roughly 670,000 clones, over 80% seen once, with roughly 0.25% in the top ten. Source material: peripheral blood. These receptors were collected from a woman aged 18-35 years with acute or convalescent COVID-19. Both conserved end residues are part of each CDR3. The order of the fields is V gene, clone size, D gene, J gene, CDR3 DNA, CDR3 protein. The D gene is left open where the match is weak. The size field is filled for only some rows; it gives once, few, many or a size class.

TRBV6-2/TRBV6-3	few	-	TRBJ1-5	TGTGCCAGCAGCCGAGACAGGAGCTATCAGCCCCAGCATTTT	CASSRDRSYQPQHF
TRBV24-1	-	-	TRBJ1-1	TGTGCCACCAGTGATGGTGGCAGGCCGAGCACTGAAGCTTTCTTT	CATSDGGRPSTEAFF
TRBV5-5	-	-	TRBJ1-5	TGTGCCAGCAGCTTATTGGCAGGGGAGACAAATCAGCCCCAGCATTTT	CASSLLAGETNQPQHF
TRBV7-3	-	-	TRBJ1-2	TGTGCCAGCAGCTCACCGCGAGTGAGCAAGAACTATGGCTACACCTTC	CASSSPRVSKNYGYTF
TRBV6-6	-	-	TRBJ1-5	TGTGCCAGCAGTTACCAGGGATCGGATCAGCCCCAGCATTTT	CASSYQGSDQPQHF
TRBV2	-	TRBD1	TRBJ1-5	TGTGCCAGTAAGACCGGGACAGGGAATCAGCCCCAGCATTTT	CASKTGTGNQPQHF
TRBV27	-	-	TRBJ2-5	TGTGCCAGCAGTTTATTCGGGAATCAAGAGACCCAGTACTTC	CASSLFGNQETQYF
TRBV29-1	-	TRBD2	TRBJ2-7	TGCAGCGTTGACGGGGGGGACTCCTACGAGCAGTACTTC	CSVDGGDSYEQYF
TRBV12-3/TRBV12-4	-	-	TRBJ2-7	TGTGCCAGCAAAGGGGGGGCCTACGAGCAGTACTTC	CASKGGAYEQYF
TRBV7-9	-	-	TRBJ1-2	TGTGCCAGCAGCTTAGCCACTAACCTCTATGGCTACACCTTC	CASSLATNLYGYTF
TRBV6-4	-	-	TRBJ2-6	TGTGCCAGCAGTGACTCGCGTGGGGCCAACGTCCTGACTTTC	CASSDSRGANVLTF
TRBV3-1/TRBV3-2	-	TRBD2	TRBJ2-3	TGTGCCAGCAGCCAGCTAGCGGGGGGGACCACAGATACGCAGTATTTT	CASSQLAGGTTDTQYF
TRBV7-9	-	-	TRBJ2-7	TGTGCCAGCAGCGGTCCGGGGGATAGGTACGAGCAGTACTTC	CASSGPGDRYEQYF
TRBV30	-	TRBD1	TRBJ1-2	TGTGCCTGGAGTACCACAGGGGATGGCTACACCTTC	CAWSTTGDGYTF
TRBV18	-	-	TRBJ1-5	TGTGCCAGCTCACCCTACTTCTGGCAGCCCCAGCATTTT	CASSPYFWQPQHF
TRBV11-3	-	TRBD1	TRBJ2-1	TGTGCCAGCAGCTTAGGAGTATCGGGACAGGGGAGTGAGCAGTTCTTC	CASSLGVSGQGSEQFF
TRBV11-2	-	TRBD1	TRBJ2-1	TGTGCCAGCAGCTTAGATCTGGGACAGGGCTACAATGAGCAGTTCTTC	CASSLDLGQGYNEQFF
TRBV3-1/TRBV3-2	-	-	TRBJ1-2	TGTGCCAGCAGCCAAGATTGGGGGGGACGCAGCTATGGCTACACCTTC	CASSQDWGGRSYGYTF
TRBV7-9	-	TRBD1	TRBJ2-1	TGTGCCAGCAGCTTGGGACAGGCCTTGAGCTCCTACAATGAGCAGTTCTTC	CASSLGQALSSYNEQFF
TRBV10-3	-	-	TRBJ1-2	TGTGCCATCAATAACAGCCCGCAGGACTATGGCTACACCTTC	CAINNSPQDYGYTF
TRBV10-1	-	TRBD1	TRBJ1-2	TGCGCCAGCAGTGATTGGAGTGGGGGACAGAAGGTCGGACGGTCTAACTATGGCTACACCTTC	CASSDWSGGQKVGRSNYGYTF
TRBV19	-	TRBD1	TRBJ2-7	TGTGCCAGTAGTATCGCAGGAACCGACAGGGGTTGGGCCTACGAGCAGTACTTC	CASSIAGTDRGWAYEQYF
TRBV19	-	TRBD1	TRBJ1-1	TGTGCCAGTAGAGGGACAGCGAACACTGAAGCTTTCTTT	CASRGTANTEAFF
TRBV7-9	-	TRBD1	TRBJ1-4	TGTGCCAGCAGTCCAGGGGGGATCTTTAATGAAAAACTGTTTTTT	CASSPGGIFNEKLFF
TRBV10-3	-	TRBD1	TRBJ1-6	TGTGCCATCAGTAGGACAGGGGGGACCTATAATTCACCCCTCCACTTT	CAISRTGGTYNSPLHF
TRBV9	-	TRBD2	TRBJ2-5	TGTGCCAGCAGCGTACTAGCGGGGGGGCTCGCGGAGACCCAGTACTTC	CASSVLAGGLAETQYF
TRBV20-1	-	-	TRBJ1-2	TGCAGTGCTGAGGGGGATGGCTACACCTTC	CSAEGDGYTF
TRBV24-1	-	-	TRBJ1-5	TGTGCCACCAGTGAGGGGGGTGGTCAGCCCCAGCATTTT	CATSEGGGQPQHF
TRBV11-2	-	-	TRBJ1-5	TGTGCCAGCAGCAGCGACCCCTATAGCAATCAGCCCCAGCATTTT	CASSSDPYSNQPQHF
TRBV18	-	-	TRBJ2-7	TGTGCCAGCTCAGCGGGACTTAATAACTACGAGCAGTACTTC	CASSAGLNNYEQYF
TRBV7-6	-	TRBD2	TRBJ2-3	TGTGCCAGCAGCTGGGCTAGCGGGGGAACTAGCACAGATACGCAGTATTTT	CASSWASGGTSTDTQYF
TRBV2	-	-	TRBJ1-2	TGTGCCAGCTGGGCAGGGGTCTGGGAATCGGGGTCCTGGGGCTACACCTTC	CASWAGVWESGSWGYTF
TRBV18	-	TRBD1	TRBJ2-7	TGTGCCAGCCTTTCCCGGGACAGGGGCTTCTACGAGCAGTACTTC	CASLSRDRGFYEQYF
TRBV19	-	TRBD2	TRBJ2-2	TGTGCCAGTAAGTCAGCGGGGGACACCGGGGAGCTGTTTTTT	CASKSAGDTGELFF
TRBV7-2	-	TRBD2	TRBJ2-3	TGTGCCAGCAGCTTAGTAGGAGCGGGGGGGCTTCCAGATACGCAGTATTTT	CASSLVGAGGLPDTQYF
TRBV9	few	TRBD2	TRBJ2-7	TGTGCCAGCACCCGCGGGAGGGTAGCCGACGAGCAGTACTTC	CASTRGRVADEQYF
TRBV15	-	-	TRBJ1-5	TGTGCCACCAGCAGCCCGAGAGGGATTCCTTTTCATCAGCCCCAGCATTTT	CATSSPRGIPFHQPQHF
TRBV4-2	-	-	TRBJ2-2	TGTGCCAGCAGCCAAGATTTGGGCGGGGACAGCACCGGGGAGCTGTTTTTT	CASSQDLGGDSTGELFF
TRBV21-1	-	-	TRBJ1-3	TGTGCCAGCAGCACAACACCAGGGGGCATTGGTGGAAACACCATATATTTT	CASSTTPGGIGGNTIYF
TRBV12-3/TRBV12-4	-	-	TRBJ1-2	TGTGCCAGCAGTTTAGGCCAGGTTCGTGGCTACACCTTC	CASSLGQVRGYTF
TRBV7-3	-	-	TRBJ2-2	TGTGCCAGCAGCTCCAGCACCGGGGAGCTGTTTTTT	CASSSSTGELFF
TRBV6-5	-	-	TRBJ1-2	TGTGCCAGCAGTTACTCGCCAAGGGGAGGCTATGGCTACACCTTC	CASSYSPRGGYGYTF
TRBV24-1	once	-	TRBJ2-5	TGTGCCACCAGTCGCCGCCTCGGGGAGACCCAGTACTTC	CATSRRLGETQYF
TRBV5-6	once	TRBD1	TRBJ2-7	TGTGCCAGCAGTTTAACGGGACAGGGGCTTTCCTCCTACGAGCAGTACTTC	CASSLTGQGLSSYEQYF
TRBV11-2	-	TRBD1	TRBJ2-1	TGTGCCAGCAGCTTAGATCGGGGGACAGGGGGCACCGAGCAGTTCTTC	CASSLDRGTGGTEQFF
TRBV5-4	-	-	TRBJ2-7	TGTGCCAGCAGCTCCCCAGGAATTGGCTTAGACTACGAGCAGTACTTC	CASSSPGIGLDYEQYF
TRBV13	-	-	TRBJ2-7	TGTGCCAGCAGCCAGGCCCCGCGCTACGAGCAGTACTTC	CASSQAPRYEQYF
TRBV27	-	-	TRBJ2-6	TGTGCCAGCAGGGGACTCGCTGGGGCCAACGTCCTGACTTTC	CASRGLAGANVLTF
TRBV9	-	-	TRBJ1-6	TGTGCCAGCAGCGTTCATGAGGCAGTCAATTCACCCCTCCACTTT	CASSVHEAVNSPLHF
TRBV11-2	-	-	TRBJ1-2	TGTGCCAGCAGCTTAGATAATTTCCTGAACTATGGCTACACCTTC	CASSLDNFLNYGYTF
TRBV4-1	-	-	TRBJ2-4	TGCGCCAGCAGCCAAGTGCGAGGGGGATACATTCAGTACTTC	CASSQVRGGYIQYF
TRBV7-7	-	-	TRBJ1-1	TGTGCCAGCAGCCCTGGGCTGAACACTGAGGCTTTCTTT	CASSPGLNTEAFF
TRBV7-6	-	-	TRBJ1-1	TGTGCCAGCAGCTTACGGCGGGGAATGAACACTGAAGCTTTCTTT	CASSLRRGMNTEAFF
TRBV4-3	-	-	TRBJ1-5	TGCGCCAGCAGCCCAGGGCTGGGGAGCAATCAGCCCCAGCATTTT	CASSPGLGSNQPQHF
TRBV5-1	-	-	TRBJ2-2	TGCGCCAGCAGCTTGGCACTCGACACCGGGGAGCTGTTTTTT	CASSLALDTGELFF
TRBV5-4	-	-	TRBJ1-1	TGTGCCAGCAGCTGGGAGGGACACACTGAAGCTTTCTTT	CASSWEGHTEAFF
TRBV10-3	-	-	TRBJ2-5	TGTGCCATCGGAAGGAGTGAGACCCAGTACTTC	CAIGRSETQYF
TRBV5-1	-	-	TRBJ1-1	TGCGCCAGCAGCTTGCGCCAGGGGAGTTTCACTGAAGCTTTCTTT	CASSLRQGSFTEAFF
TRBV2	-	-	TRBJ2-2	TGTGCCACCTACAGGGTAACCGGGGAGCTGTTTTTT	CATYRVTGELFF
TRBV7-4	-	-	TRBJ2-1	TGTGCCAGCAGCTTAGAAACAAGGAGATGGTCTTCGGGGAGCTCCTACAATGAGCAGTTCTTC	CASSLETRRWSSGSSYNEQFF